One sample yielded the 23 T cell receptor beta chains listed below, sequenced in a study of T cell responses to AZD1222 COVID-19 vaccine. The repertoire was sequenced with immunoSEQ multiplex PCR; TCRdb's copy has only in-frame clones and lacks some. The sample contains more than 95,000 clones, approximately 90% of which appear only once. The sequencing used peripheral blood, collected on day 0 of AZD1222 vaccination. These receptors were obtained from an adult in good health.

The chain couples TRBV15 to TRBJ1-4; D ambiguous. CDR3 size: 17 residues. The germline V gene has CDR1 LNHNV and CDR2 YYDKDF (reference sequence). Between the trimmed V and J ends, which lost 5 bases and 3 bases, there was a span of 19 bases. The CDR3, as DNA: TGTGCCACCAGCCGTTCCCCGGGGTGGATGGCTAATGAAAAACTGTTTTTT. Translating gives CATSRSPGWMANEKLFF.

This clone was seen just once. J is TRBJ2-7 and V is TRBV7-6; D possibly corresponds to TRBD2 (5 bases). The V gene lost 2 bases and the J gene lost 9 bases, with 20 bases spanning the gap. Germline V lookup: CDR1 SGHVS, CDR2 FNYEAQ. The CDR3 spans 15 residues. CDR3: CASSLSLPDLARQYF. The CDR3 nucleotides read TGTGCCAGCAGCTTATCCCTCCCGGACCTAGCTCGGCAGTACTTC.

The V gene is TRBV5-1, the J gene TRBJ1-2, with D possibly being TRBD1 (6 bases). Germline loops: CDR1 SGHRS, CDR2 YFSETQ. Deletions cut 1 base from V and 8 bases from J, with 15 bases between. There are 14 residues in the CDR3. CDR3 nucleotide sequence: TGCGCCAGCAGCTTGAACCTTGAACAGGGAGGCTACACCTTC. It is translated as CASSLNLEQGGYTF.

The chain uses TRBV29-1 and TRBJ2-2; perhaps TRBD2 as D (6 bases). Germline V gene lookup returns CDR1 SQVTM and CDR2 ANQGSEA. The CDR3 covers 15 residues. The V gene lost 6 bases and the J gene lost 0 bases, with 14 bases spanning the gap. The CDR3: CSVSRDFTNTGELFF. As DNA, the CDR3 is TGCAGCGTATCCCGGGACTTCACGAACACCGGGGAGCTGTTTTTT.

The V call is TRBV13, the J call TRBJ2-2, with 9 bases lining up with TRBD1. Germline assignment: CDR1 PRHDT and CDR2 FYEKMQ (reference sequence). The CDR3 contains 17 residues. The V gene end was trimmed by 3 bases and the J gene end by 4 bases; junction bases not matched to a gene: 9. The CDR3 DNA follows: TGTGCCAGCAGCTTCACCCCGGGACAGGGATTCACCGGGGAGCTGTTTTTT. This encodes CASSFTPGQGFTGELFF.

In nucleotides, the CDR3 is TGTGCCAGCAGTGAAATTGGGACAGGGTTCAATCAGCCCCAGCATTTT. Translating gives CASSEIGTGFNQPQHF. J is TRBJ1-5 and V is TRBV2; 9 nucleotides match TRBD1. J gave up 3 bases and V 2 bases, and 5 bases lay outside the gene matches. Germline V gene data show CDR1 as SNHLY and CDR2 as FYNNEI. CDR3 length equals 16 residues.

V usage is TRBV6-6 and J usage is TRBJ1-4, with D uncertain. The CDR3 contains 13 residues. Trimming left V 7 bases short and J 10 bases short, with 16 bases between. Germline lookup yields CDR1 MNHNY and CDR2 SVGAGI (reference sequence). CDR3 sequence: CASTTAGWAKLFF. The DNA for the CDR3 is TGTGCCAGCACCACCGCCGGGTGGGCAAAACTGTTTTTT.

This rearrangement joins TRBV4-3 to TRBJ1-3; weak D call: TRBD1 (6 bases). V shed 1 base and J shed 9 bases, with 16 bases lying between them. The CDR3 extends over 15 amino acids. Germline CDR1 is LGHNA and CDR2 is YSLEER. DNA for the CDR3: TGCGCCAGCAGCCAAGCCCAATCAGGGGCCGGCACCATATATTTT. It specifies CASSQAQSGAGTIYF.

This clone was observed a few times. CDR3 in amino acids: CASSWTGGGTEAFF. CDR3 coding DNA: TGCGCCAGCAGTTGGACAGGGGGAGGCACTGAAGCTTTCTTT. V gene TRBV5-1 combines with J gene TRBJ1-1, with 10 positions matching TRBD1. CDR3 size: 14 residues. The ends lost 5 bases at V and 4 bases at J; junction bases unmatched: 5. Germline V gives CDR1 SGHRS, CDR2 YFSETQ.

The V call is TRBV5-1, the J call TRBJ2-3; no firm D call. Germline CDR1 reads SGHRS; CDR2 reads YFSETQ. V lost 7 bases and J lost 2, with 11 bases in between. The CDR3 runs to 13 residues. The CDR3 DNA is TGCGCCAGCTCGGAACGGATCACAGATACGCAGTATTTT. The encoded protein is CASSERITDTQYF.

V is TRBV28 and J is TRBJ1-2; 8 bases fit TRBD1. J lost 8 bases, V lost 6 bases, and 17 bases had no gene match. CDR1 and CDR2 (germline): MDHEN, SYDVKM. This CDR3 is 16 amino acids long. The CDR3 DNA sequence: TGTGCCAGCAGGAGCCGCGGAGGGACAGGCCGGTGGGGCTACACCTTC. Amino acid sequence: CASRSRGGTGRWGYTF.

This clone appeared a few times. The chain uses TRBV11-1 and TRBJ1-1; D ambiguous. The germline gives CDR1 SGHAT, CDR2 FQDESV (reference sequence). This CDR3 spans 14 amino acids. Trimming removed 0 bases from V and 6 bases from J, with 11 bases in between. CDR3 nucleotide sequence: TGTGCCAGCAGCTTAGCTCCAGTTAGGGCTGAAGCTTTCTTT. Translating gives CASSLAPVRAEAFF.

J is TRBJ1-6 and V is TRBV28, with TRBD1 matching over 7 bases. The germline V gene encodes CDR1 MDHEN and CDR2 SYDVKM. The CDR3 covers 13 residues. The ends lost 10 bases at V and 4 bases at J; junction bases unmatched: 4. The DNA of the CDR3 is TGTGCCACCGGACAGGCGTATAATTCACCCCTCCACTTT. Its translation is CATGQAYNSPLHF.

V gene TRBV15 combines with J gene TRBJ2-5, with D perhaps TRBD1 or TRBD2 (5 bases each). The CDR3 has 15 residues. Per germline, CDR1 LNHNV and CDR2 YYDKDF (reference sequence). The V and J ends lost 1 base and 10 bases respectively, with 19 bases between them. CDR3: CATSRGGPRGADQYF. DNA for the CDR3: TGTGCCACCAGCAGAGGGGGACCGCGAGGGGCGGACCAGTACTTC.

The V call is TRBV5-1, the J call TRBJ2-3; no clear D gene. CDR1 is SGHRS and CDR2 is YFSETQ in the germline V gene. The CDR3 sequence is 14 residues long. V gave up 0 bases and J gave up 2 bases, with 7 bases separating them. The CDR3 is CASSLEGHTDTQYF. The CDR3 bases are TGCGCCAGCAGCTTGGAAGGCCACACAGATACGCAGTATTTT.

The chain links TRBV20-1 to TRBJ2-3, with D possibly TRBD2 on 5 matching bases. V was cut by 6 bases and J by 12 bases, with 16 bases left in between. Germline lookup yields CDR1 DFQATT and CDR2 SNEGSKA (reference sequence). CDR3 size: 11 residues. The DNA for the CDR3 is TGCAGTGCCCGAGGGCCTAGCTCCCAGTATTTT. It translates to CSARGPSSQYF.

The rearrangement joins TRBV5-1 to TRBJ2-7; D may be TRBD2 (6 bases). The ends were cut back, 0 bases at V and 1 base at J, with 11 bases in the middle. CDR1 and CDR2 (germline): SGHRS, YFSETQ. This CDR3 comprises 15 residues. DNA for the CDR3: TGCGCCAGCAGCTTGGCCTGGGGGAGGTCCTACGAGCAGTACTTC. Its translation is CASSLAWGRSYEQYF.

The V call is TRBV5-6, the J call TRBJ1-2, with TRBD1 as a possible D gene (5 bases). This CDR3 has 15 residues. With 1 base removed from V and 3 bases from J, the gap between germline ends came to 13 bases. CDR1 is SGHDT, CDR2 YYEEEE, per germline. The CDR3 loop is CASSLRTGRDYGYTF. DNA for the CDR3: TGTGCCAGCAGCTTGCGAACAGGACGGGACTATGGCTACACCTTC.

Only a few counts were recorded for this clone. The chain is built from TRBV5-1 and TRBJ2-3, with 8 bases aligning to TRBD1. V lost 2 bases and J lost 4; bases outside the gene matches: 3. The CDR3 is made up of 14 amino acids. Germline values: CDR1 SGHRS, CDR2 YFSETQ. CDR3 protein: CASSFGQGSDTQYF. CDR3 nucleotide sequence: TGCGCCAGCAGCTTTGGACAGGGTTCAGATACGCAGTATTTT.

This chain joins TRBV27 and TRBJ1-2; possibly TRBD1 for D (5 bases). Germline CDR1 is MNHEY and CDR2 is SMNVEV (reference sequence). Between the trimmed V and J ends, which lost 3 bases and 0 bases, there was a span of 11 bases. This CDR3 region has 15 residues. The CDR3: CASSFTGTANYGYTF. The CDR3 bases are TGTGCCAGCAGTTTCACCGGGACTGCTAACTATGGCTACACCTTC.

J is TRBJ1-2 and V is TRBV7-6, with a tentative D call TRBD1 (6 bases). CDR1 is SGHVS, CDR2 FNYEAQ, per germline. This CDR3 is built from 13 residues. The V end was cut by 4 bases, the J end by 6 bases, with 12 bases between. The CDR3 is CASSSGEGDGYTF. Written as DNA, the CDR3 is TGTGCCAGCAGCTCCGGGGAGGGGGATGGCTACACCTTC. Complete variable domain (other parts from reference TRBV7-6 and TRBJ1-2): GAGVSQSPRYKVTKRGQDVALRCDPISGHVSLYWYRQALGQGPEFLTYFNYEAQQDKSGLPNDRFSAERPEGSISTLTIQRTEQRDSAMYRCASSSGEGDGYTFGSGTRLTVV.

This clone was detected only once. The chain employs TRBV27 and TRBJ2-1; TRBD2 is a possible D gene (6 bases). CDR3 length: 16 residues. V lost 6 bases, J lost 7 bases, and 22 bases lay in between. Germline V gives CDR1 MNHEY, CDR2 SMNVEV (reference sequence). CDR3 sequence reads: CASSFYGDTSWNEQFF. CDR3 in DNA: TGTGCCAGCAGCTTTTATGGGGATACTAGCTGGAATGAGCAGTTCTTC.

The chain joins TRBV7-2 to TRBJ2-2; D is unclear. Deletions cut 4 bases from V and 4 bases from J, with 7 bases between. The CDR3 loop spans 13 amino acids. CDR1 SGHTA and CDR2 FQGNSA come from the germline V gene. The CDR3 loop reads CASSSQPTGELFF. In DNA form, the CDR3 reads TGTGCCAGCAGCTCCCAACCCACCGGGGAGCTGTTTTTT.